This T cell receptor beta chain derives from a study of T cell responses to AZD1222 COVID-19 vaccine. Whole-study results and caveats: The study identified only a handful of AZD1222 recipients as seropositive at baseline. CD4 TCRs associated with vaccination spanned spike, dominating at 160-218 and 743-854.

As for this clone: Its target is unknown.

V dropped 5 bases and J dropped 2 bases, with 16 bases sitting between them. Germline V gene lookup returns CDR1 MNHEY and CDR2 SMNVEV (reference sequence). The CDR3 contains 16 residues. Profiled with immunoSEQ multiplex PCR; TCRdb holds only in-frame clones, not every one. The data show 45,000 or so clones, around nine tenths seen once. Combined were second doses at about 4 or about 12 weeks. Sequenced here: peripheral blood, sampled 28 days after the second AZD1222 dose. This chain joins TRBV27 and TRBJ1-5; D gene uncertain. This TCR was sampled from an adult who received the AZD1222 COVID-19 vaccine. The CDR3: CASSPSAGNRNQPQHF. The CDR3 nucleotides read TGTGCCAGCAGTCCCTCGGCAGGTAACCGCAATCAGCCCCAGCATTTT.